The present entry profiles one T cell receptor (beta chain) with its context. The sample originates from a study of blood T cell repertoires in COVID-19. Study-level information: Sites in the United States, Italy and Spain provided acute and convalescent COVID-19 samples. In each case, the material was cDNA or gDNA derived from T cells, B-cell-depleted T cells, or PBMCs.

The Seattle site enrolled patients during active infection and followed them longitudinally. Sequencing was performed with immunoSEQ multiplex PCR; in TCRdb, only in-frame clones are kept and a portion is missing. The data contain about 280,000 clones, almost 90% of them singletons. The sample consisted of peripheral blood. This TCR was sampled from a young woman with COVID-19, enrolled during active disease.

CDR3 amino acids: CASSRGEGRDTEAFF. CDR3 sequence (DNA): TGTGCCAGCAGCCGAGGGGAGGGGAGGGACACTGAAGCTTTCTTT. The chain is built from TRBV7-8 and TRBJ1-1, with D perhaps matching TRBD1 (5 bases). Deletions cut 5 bases from V and 3 bases from J, with 16 bases between. The germline gives CDR1 SGHVS, CDR2 FQNEAQ. The CDR3 loop spans 15 amino acids.